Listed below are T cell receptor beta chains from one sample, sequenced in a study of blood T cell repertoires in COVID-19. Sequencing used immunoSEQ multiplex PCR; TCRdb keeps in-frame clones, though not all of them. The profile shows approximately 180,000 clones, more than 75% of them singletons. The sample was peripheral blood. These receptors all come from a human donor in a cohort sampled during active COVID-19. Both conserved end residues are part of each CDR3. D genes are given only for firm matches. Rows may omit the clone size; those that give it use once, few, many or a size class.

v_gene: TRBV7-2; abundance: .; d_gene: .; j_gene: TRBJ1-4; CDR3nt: TGTGCCAGCAGCTTAGTTGCGGGGGGCGCAGGGGAAAAACTGTTTTTT; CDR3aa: CASSLVAGGAGEKLFF
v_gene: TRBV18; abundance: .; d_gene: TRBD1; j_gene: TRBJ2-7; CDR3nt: TGTGCCAGCTCACCACAATCGGGACAGGGGGCGAGGGAGCAGTACTTC; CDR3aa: CASSPQSGQGAREQYF
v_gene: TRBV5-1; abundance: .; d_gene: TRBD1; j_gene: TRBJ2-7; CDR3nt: TGCGCCAGCAGCCAACTCCAGGGACAGGGGGTCCACGAGCAGTACTTC; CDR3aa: CASSQLQGQGVHEQYF
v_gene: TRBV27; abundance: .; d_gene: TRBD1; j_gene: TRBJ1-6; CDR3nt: TGTGCCAGCAGTCGCCCCCGGGACAGGGGGTTGACACCCCTCCACTTT; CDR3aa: CASSRPRDRGLTPLHF
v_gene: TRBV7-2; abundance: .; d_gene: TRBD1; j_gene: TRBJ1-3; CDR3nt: TGTGCCAGCAGCCATCTGACAGGGGCTGGAAACACCATATATTTT; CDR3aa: CASSHLTGAGNTIYF
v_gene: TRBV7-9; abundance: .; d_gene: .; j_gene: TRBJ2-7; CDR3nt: TGTGCCAGCAGCTTAGATGGGGCACCCTACGGGCAGTACTTC; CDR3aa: CASSLDGAPYGQYF
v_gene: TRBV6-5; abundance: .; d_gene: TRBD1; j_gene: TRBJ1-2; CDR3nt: TGTGCCAGCAGCCGTAACAGGGGTGTGCGGTATGGCTACACCTTC; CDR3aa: CASSRNRGVRYGYTF
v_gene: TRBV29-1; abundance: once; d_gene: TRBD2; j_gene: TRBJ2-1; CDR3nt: TGCAGCGTTGAAGATTGGAAGCGGGAGGTGGGGAACAATGAGCAGTTCTTC; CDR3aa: CSVEDWKREVGNNEQFF
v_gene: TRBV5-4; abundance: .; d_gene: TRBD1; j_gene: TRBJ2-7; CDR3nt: TGTGCCAGCAGCCGTCAAGGGGGCCCTTCCTACGAGCAGTACTTC; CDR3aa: CASSRQGGPSYEQYF
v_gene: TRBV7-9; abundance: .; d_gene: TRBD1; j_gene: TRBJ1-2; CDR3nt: TGTGCCAGCAGCTTAAACCGGGACAGGACTAACTATGGCTACACCTTC; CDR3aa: CASSLNRDRTNYGYTF
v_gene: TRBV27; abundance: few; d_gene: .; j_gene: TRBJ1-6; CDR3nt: TGTGCCAGCAGTTTAAGAGGGTCACCCCTCCACTTT; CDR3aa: CASSLRGSPLHF